This T cell receptor beta chain emerged from a study of radiotherapy plus CTLA-4 blockade in lung cancer. The CDR3 extends over 11 amino acids. V lost 4 bases and J 4 bases, leaving 5 bases between the germline ends. CDR1 and CDR2 (germline): SGHVS, FQNEAQ. This clone came up once. Here immunoSEQ multiplex PCR was the method, and the copy in TCRdb shows in-frame clones only, minus some. Of approximately 40,000 clones detected, about 86% appear once; the ten largest clones hold roughly 23%. Source: peripheral blood, taken from a patient treated with radiotherapy plus ipilimumab. The chain joins TRBV7-8 to TRBJ2-7; D gene uncertain. The sequence derives from a human donor with non-small cell lung cancer whose response to radiotherapy plus ipilimumab could not be evaluated. The CDR3 DNA reads TGTGCCAGCAGCTATCGGTACGAGCAGTACTTC. Translating it yields CASSYRYEQYF.